This T cell receptor beta chain was obtained from a study of T cells after yellow fever vaccination (dated by TCRdb to about 2019). A note on the overall study: The SMART-Seq v4 Ultra Low Input RNA kit was used to prepare libraries from fractions with low cell numbers. The cohort comprised two healthy male donors, one aged 18 to 29 and one aged 30 to 40 years. Blood was drawn at multiple timepoints before and after primary and secondary immunization, with bulk PBMC replicates and cell subsets isolated. To track T-cell clones before and after primary and booster YFV17D yellow fever vaccination, bulk TCR alpha and beta repertoires were sequenced longitudinally. Findings and caveats that apply to the study as a whole: Computational filtering was required because FACS-sorted repertoires could contain abundant contaminating clonotypes from the bulk population. Most clones expanded after primary vaccination were re-detected after the booster (around 96% of CD4 and around 88% of CD8), suggesting broad memory maintenance. A small fraction of clonotypes showed up in both the CD4 and CD8 compartments, probably as a result of convergent recombination. Compared with the primary T-cell response, the secondary T-cell response was weaker but faster, peaking on day 5 rather than day 15. Because only two donors were included in the study, the extent to which the findings can be generalized is limited.

TCRdb records Illumina NovaSeq 6000 as the sequencer. TCR cDNA was made using 5'RACE template switching, a step that added a universal primer site and unique molecular identifiers. cDNA synthesis was primed from both the TCR alpha and TCR beta constant segments. Library amplification involved two PCR steps, and the second step added sample barcodes and sequencing adapters. Libraries were sequenced on Illumina HiSeq 2500 (2x100 bp) or NovaSeq (2x150 bp). In the original analysis: MIGEC handled demultiplexing of reads and collapsing into UMI consensus sequences, while MiXCR performed V(D)J alignment. Vaccine-responding clonotypes were identified with edgeR using replicate PBMC samples, with FDR below 0.01 and a log2 fold change above 5 up to day 15 being required. CD4 or CD8 identity was assigned to each bulk clonotype according to whether the clonotype was present at higher abundance in the sequenced CD4 repertoire or the sequenced CD8 repertoire. The raw public reads went through TCRdb reprocessing: fastp at Q25, MiXCR clone calling, in-frame beta chains kept. Each CDR3 protein gets just one entry, which takes the most common genes and DNA from the rows behind it. The V and J calls here are based on TCRdb, not the publication. Across this sample there are fewer than 100,000 distinct CDR3 sequences, with about 6% seen only once. The ten largest account for about 38% of the sample.

The table lists this clonotype with many counts. Its specific antigen is unknown. Within one base of it there is no much larger clone, and no base qualities were kept. The sample's treatment or condition label is to be understood as: live attenuated yellow fever vaccine strain. PBMCs were isolated from peripheral blood using a standard Ficoll-Paque protocol. Dynabeads CD4 and CD8 positive selection kits were used to isolate the CD4 and CD8 T-cell fractions. TriZol was used to extract RNA from bulk PBMCs, from CD4 and CD8 fractions, and from dextramer-positive and dextramer-negative fractions. V drops 5 bases and J drops 0 bases, leaving 7 bases in between. The CDR3 runs 13 amino acids, cysteine and phenylalanine included. Left in the record is the CDR3 DNA by itself, 39 bases read in frame from the first base. CDR1 and CDR2 are drawn from the germline V gene (reference sequence): SEHNR, FQNEAQ.

This specimen consisted of CD8+ T cells sorted from PBMCs, obtained 10 days after the yellow fever booster vaccination. This TCR was sampled from a man younger than 30 who received the YFV17D yellow fever vaccine. The chain employs TRBV7-9 and TRBJ2-5, with a weak D call of TRBD2 (5 bases match). For the CDR3, the sequence is CASSEGNQETQYF. Read as DNA, the sequence is TGTGCCAGCAGCGAGGGCAACCAAGAGACCCAGTACTTC. Outside the CDR3, residues come from the reference TRBV7-9 and TRBJ2-5 proteins, so the full variable domain is: DTGVSQNPRHKITKRGQNVTFRCDPISEHNRLYWYRQTLGQGPEFLTYFQNEAQLEKSRLLSDRFSAERPKGSFSTLEIQRTEQGDSAMYLCASSEGNQETQYFGPGTRLLVL.